This T cell receptor beta chain was sequenced for a study of T cell responses to AZD1222 COVID-19 vaccine (dated by TCRdb to about 2021). Notes on the research overall: TCR sequencing covered 230 to 250 trial participants: 200 to 220 given two doses of AZD1222 and approximately 25 given two doses of MenACWY control vaccine. Enrollment into the trials was organized by age into subgroups of 18-55, 56-69 and 70-plus years, and those subgroups contained roughly 160, 29 and 62 TCR-sequenced participants, respectively.

Per the publication, the time point label means: about 28 days (+/-7) after the second vaccine dose. AZD1222 recipients whose second dose came at about 4 weeks and those whose second dose came at about 12 weeks were combined into one group, since spike-specific TCR depth and breadth did not differ between the two schedules. Vaccinee samples came from UK trials COV001 and COV002, including a single-blind randomized controlled phase 2/3 trial of AZD1222 (ChAdOx1 nCoV-19) in healthy adults. Trial participant PBMC samples were collected at day 0 and day 28 after the second dose for TCRbeta chain sequencing. A word on this clone: The antigen this receptor binds is unknown. No base-level quality is on record; no much larger clone is a single base apart.

The CDR3 regions of human TCRbeta chains were subjected to immunosequencing. Per the authors' processing: Repertoire TCRs were checked for matches against a reference library of SARS-CoV-2-specific TCRs that had been generated using the MIRA antigen-specificity platform. Breadth was defined as the fraction of unique TCRs that were SARS-CoV-2-associated. Depth was defined as the fraction of total T cells that were SARS-CoV-2-associated. Using the MIRA data, each spike-specific TCR was assigned both to the spike region to which the TCR was reactive and to a CD4 or CD8 class. Log10-transformed breadth and depth values were compared by one-way ANOVA with Sidak's multiple comparisons tests. Imported from immuneACCESS, the table was reduced by TCRdb to in-frame sequences with V and J called. These copies leave out some clones; in studies compared against another copy, an unresolved V gene accounts for under half, and the cause of the remainder is not known. V and J calls and clone size are given by that table; D and trimming were obtained from the DNA. This sample holds some 150,000 clones; approximately 92% were observed only once. 3% to 4% of the sample is taken by the ten largest.

The CDR3 covers 17 residues, taking in both the cysteine and the phenylalanine. The kept DNA is CDR3 alone, 51 bases in frame from the first base. CDR1 and CDR2, per the germline V gene, are SGDLS and YYNGEE. The junction shows trimming of 1 base on V and 3 bases on J, and the gene matches do not reach 9 bases of it. What the research found in general, with its limitations: Vaccine-associated CD4 TCRs spanned the whole spike protein, with dominant responses in regions 160-218 and 743-854. Spike-specific TCR breadth and depth rose significantly after two AZD1222 doses compared with day 0 and with MenACWY recipients. Participants were mostly white British and included more females than males, and it was suggested by the authors that clonal diversity may have been underestimated. In the small 56-69-year group, the increase in depth fell short of significance, most likely because of low power. Only five to seven AZD1222 recipients were SARS-CoV-2 seropositive at baseline, limiting conclusions about previously exposed vaccinees. Reportedly, close to half of the unique spike-specific TCRs recognized epitopes lying outside the regions that are mutated in the B.1.351 and B.1.1.7 variants. Because no day 14 peak-response samples were available, the repertoires could be characterized only after the peak T cell response.

The rearranged segments are TRBV9 and TRBJ2-2; TRBD2 aligns with 7 central bases. The sequenced sample was peripheral blood, obtained 28 days after the second AZD1222 dose. The source of this sequence is an adult who received the AZD1222 COVID-19 vaccine. The sequenced DNA: TGTGCCAGCAGCGTATCTATCGGGAGCGGGGACACCGGGGAGCTGTTTTTT. This gives the protein CASSVSIGSGDTGELFF.